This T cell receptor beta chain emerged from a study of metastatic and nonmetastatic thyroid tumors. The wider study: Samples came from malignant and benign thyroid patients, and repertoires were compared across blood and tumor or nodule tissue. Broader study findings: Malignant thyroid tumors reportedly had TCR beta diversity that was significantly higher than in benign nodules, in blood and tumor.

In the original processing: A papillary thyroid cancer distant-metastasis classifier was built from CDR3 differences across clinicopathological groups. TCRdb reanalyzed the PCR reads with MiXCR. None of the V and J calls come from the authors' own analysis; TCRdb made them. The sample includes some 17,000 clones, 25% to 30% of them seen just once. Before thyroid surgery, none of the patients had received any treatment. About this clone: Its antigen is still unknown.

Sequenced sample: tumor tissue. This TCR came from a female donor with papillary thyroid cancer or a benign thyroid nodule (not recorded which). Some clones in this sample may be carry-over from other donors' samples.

The CDR3 sequence: CASSFSGRNNLEQFF. The CDR3 DNA reads TGTGCCAGCAGCTTTAGCGGGAGAAACAACCTGGAGCAGTTCTTC. The chain carries TRBV5-4 and TRBJ2-1; 9 bases fit TRBD2. Germline V gives CDR1 SGHNT, CDR2 YYREEE (reference sequence). The CDR3 totals 15 residues. V was clipped by 2 bases and J by 10 bases; unmatched bases: 10.